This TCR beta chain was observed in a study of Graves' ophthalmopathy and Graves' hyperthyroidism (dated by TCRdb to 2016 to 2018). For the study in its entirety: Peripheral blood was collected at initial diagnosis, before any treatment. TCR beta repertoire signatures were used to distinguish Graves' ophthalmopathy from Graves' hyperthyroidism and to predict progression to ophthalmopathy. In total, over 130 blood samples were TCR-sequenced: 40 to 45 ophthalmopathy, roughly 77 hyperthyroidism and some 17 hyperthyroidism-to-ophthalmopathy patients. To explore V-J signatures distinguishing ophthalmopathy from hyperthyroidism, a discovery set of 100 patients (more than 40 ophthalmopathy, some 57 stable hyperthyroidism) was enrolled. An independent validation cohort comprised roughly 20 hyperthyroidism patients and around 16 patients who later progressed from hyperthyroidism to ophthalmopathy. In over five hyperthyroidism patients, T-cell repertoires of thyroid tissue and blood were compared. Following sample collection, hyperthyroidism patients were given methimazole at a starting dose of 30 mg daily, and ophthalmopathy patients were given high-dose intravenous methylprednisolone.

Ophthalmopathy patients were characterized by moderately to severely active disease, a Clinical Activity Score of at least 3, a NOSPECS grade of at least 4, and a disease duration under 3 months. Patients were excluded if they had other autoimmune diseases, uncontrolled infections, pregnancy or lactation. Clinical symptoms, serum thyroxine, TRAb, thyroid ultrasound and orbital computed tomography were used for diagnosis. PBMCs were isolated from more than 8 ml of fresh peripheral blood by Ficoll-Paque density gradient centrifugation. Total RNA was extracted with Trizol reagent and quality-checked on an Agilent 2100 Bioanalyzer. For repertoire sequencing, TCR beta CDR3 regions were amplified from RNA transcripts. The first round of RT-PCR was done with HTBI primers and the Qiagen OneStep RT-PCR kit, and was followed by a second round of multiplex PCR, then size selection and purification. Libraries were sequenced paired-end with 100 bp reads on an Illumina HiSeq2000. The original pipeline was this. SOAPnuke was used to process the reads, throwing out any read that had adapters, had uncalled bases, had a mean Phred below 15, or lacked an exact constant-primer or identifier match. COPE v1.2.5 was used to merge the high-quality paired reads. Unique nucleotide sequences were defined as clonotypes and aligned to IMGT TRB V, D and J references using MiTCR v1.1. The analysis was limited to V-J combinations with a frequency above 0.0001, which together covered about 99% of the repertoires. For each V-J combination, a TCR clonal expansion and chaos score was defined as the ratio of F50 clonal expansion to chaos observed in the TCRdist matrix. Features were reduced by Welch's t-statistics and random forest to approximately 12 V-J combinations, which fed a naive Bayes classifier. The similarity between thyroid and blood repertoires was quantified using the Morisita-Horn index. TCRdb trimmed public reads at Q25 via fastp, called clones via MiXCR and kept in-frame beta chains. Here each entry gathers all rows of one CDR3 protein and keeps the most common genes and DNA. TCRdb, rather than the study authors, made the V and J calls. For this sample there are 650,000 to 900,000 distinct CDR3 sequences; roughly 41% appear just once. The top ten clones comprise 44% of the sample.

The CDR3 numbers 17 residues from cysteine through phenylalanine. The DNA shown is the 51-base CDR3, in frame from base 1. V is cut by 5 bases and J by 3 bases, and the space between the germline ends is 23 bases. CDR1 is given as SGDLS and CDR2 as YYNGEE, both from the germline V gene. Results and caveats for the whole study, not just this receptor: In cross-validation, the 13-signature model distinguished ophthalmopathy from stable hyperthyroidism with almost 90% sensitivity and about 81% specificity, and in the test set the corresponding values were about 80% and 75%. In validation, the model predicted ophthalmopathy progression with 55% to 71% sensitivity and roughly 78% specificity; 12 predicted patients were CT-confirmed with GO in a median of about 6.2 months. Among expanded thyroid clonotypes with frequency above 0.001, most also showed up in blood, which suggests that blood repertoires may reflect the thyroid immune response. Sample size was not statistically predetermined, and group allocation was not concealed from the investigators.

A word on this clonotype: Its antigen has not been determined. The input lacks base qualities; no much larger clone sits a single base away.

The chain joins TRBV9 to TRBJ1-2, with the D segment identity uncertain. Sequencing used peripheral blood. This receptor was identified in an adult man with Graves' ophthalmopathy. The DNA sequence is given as TGTGCCAGCAGTGATTTGATTTTCGGGGATGAACACTATGGCTACACCTTC. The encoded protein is CASSDLIFGDEHYGYTF.